This T cell receptor (beta chain) comes out of a study of T cell responses to AZD1222 COVID-19 vaccine. Study outcomes and limitations: Baseline seropositivity occurred in only a handful of AZD1222 recipients. White British people made up most donors, females outnumbered males, and clonal diversity was possibly underestimated.

A word on this clone: The antigen remains undetermined.

The method was immunoSEQ multiplex PCR; TCRdb's version includes in-frame clones alone and lacks a portion of them. The data contain around 170,000 clones, 80% to 95% of them singletons. CDR1 DFQATT and CDR2 SNEGSKA come from the germline V gene (reference sequence). The V and J ends lost 3 bases and 0 bases respectively, with 6 bases between them. There are 13 residues in the CDR3. The sequencing here drew on peripheral blood, taken on day 0 of AZD1222 vaccination. J is TRBJ2-4 and V is TRBV20-1; D gene unclear. The TCR sequence derives from an adult in good health. As DNA, the CDR3 is TGCAGTGCTAGTCCCCTAGCCAAAAACATTCAGTACTTC. Protein product: CSASPLAKNIQYF.